The 9 T cell receptor beta chains in this list originate from one sample, sequenced in a study of shared clonotypes between healthy human individuals. Data came from immunoSEQ multiplex PCR; TCRdb stores just in-frame clones and leaves some out. The repertoire holds over 2 million clones, with around 92% as singletons. Source material: naive CD4+ T cells from PBMCs. The subset was: CD45RA+ positively selected. Source of these receptors: a man between 18 and 29 years old in good health. Some clones in this sample may be carry-over from other donors' samples.

This clone came up once. V gene TRBV6-6 combines with J gene TRBJ2-1; D perhaps matches TRBD2 (6 bases). CDR1 and CDR2 (germline): MNHNY, SVGAGI (reference sequence). Trimming stripped 7 bases from V and 2 bases from J, with 12 bases between. The CDR3 has 14 amino acids. The CDR3 protein is CASKPSETYNEQFF. The CDR3 DNA reads as TGTGCCAGCAAGCCTAGCGAGACCTACAATGAGCAGTTCTTC.

The chain carries TRBV11-3 and TRBJ2-3; possible D gene TRBD2, 6 bases. The CDR3 runs to 17 residues. Trimming stripped 1 base from V and 1 base from J, with 15 bases between. CDR1 and CDR2 (germline): SGHNT, YENEEA. This CDR3 reads CASSLGLAGIGTDTQYF. The CDR3 DNA follows: TGTGCCAGCAGCTTAGGCCTGGCGGGAATCGGCACAGATACGCAGTATTTT.

The chain recombines TRBV2 with TRBJ1-5; D is unclear. From germline, CDR1 is SNHLY and CDR2 FYNNEI. The germline V and J ends were trimmed by 3 bases and 4 bases, with 10 bases remaining between them. The CDR3 consists of 14 residues. The chain's CDR3 is CASSDSLPNQPQHF. The CDR3 coding sequence is TGTGCCAGCAGTGACAGTCTGCCGAATCAGCCCCAGCATTTT.

The chain carries TRBV18 and TRBJ1-2; 9 nucleotides line up with TRBD1. This CDR3 is 15 amino acids long. The germline V gene has CDR1 KGHSH and CDR2 LQKENI. V gave up 3 bases and J gave up 6 bases; unmatched junction bases: 8. The CDR3 DNA reads as TGTGCCAGCTCACCCCTAACAGGGGGCGGAGATGGCTACACCTTC. It encodes CASSPLTGGGDGYTF.

The rearrangement joins TRBV5-8 to TRBJ2-3, with 8 positions matching TRBD1. Germline CDR1 reads SGHTS; CDR2 reads YDEGEE. V gave up 4 bases and J gave up 3 bases; unmatched junction bases: 7. CDR3 size: 15 residues. The CDR3 sequence is CASSRQGARTDTQYF. In DNA form, the CDR3 reads TGTGCCAGCAGCCGTCAGGGGGCGCGGACAGATACGCAGTATTTT.

This chain links TRBV30 with TRBJ2-7; TRBD1 is a possible D gene (5 bases). The ends were cut back, 5 bases at V and 6 bases at J, with 14 bases in the middle. This CDR3 is 12 amino acids long. Germline CDR1 GTSNPN, CDR2 SVGIG (reference sequence). The CDR3 region has the DNA TGTGCCTGGGAAAGGGGATTAGGCGAGCAGTACTTC. Translation: CAWERGLGEQYF.

The chain employs TRBV2 and TRBJ2-5; D perhaps matches TRBD1 (6 bases). The CDR3 consists of 15 residues. The germline V and J ends were trimmed by 4 bases and 5 bases, with 17 bases remaining between them. Looked up from germline, CDR1 is SNHLY and CDR2 is FYNNEI. The CDR3 region has the DNA TGTGCCAGCAGTGGGCCCCTAGGGGGTAGGGAGACCCAGTACTTC. As protein: CASSGPLGGRETQYF.

The chain uses TRBV2 and TRBJ2-1; 12 nucleotides align to TRBD2. J lost 7 bases, V lost 5 bases, and 6 bases had no gene match. Germline values: CDR1 SNHLY, CDR2 FYNNEI. This CDR3 is built from 15 residues. The CDR3 DNA reads as TGTGCCAGCAGTCCTAGCGGGAGGGCCTTAAATGAGCAGTTCTTC. Protein: CASSPSGRALNEQFF.

This rearrangement joins TRBV11-3 to TRBJ2-3; D may be TRBD1 or TRBD2 (5 bases each). Trimming removed 5 bases at V and 2 bases at J, with 26 bases between. Germline assignment: CDR1 SGHNT and CDR2 YENEEA. The CDR3 sequence is 19 residues long. Here the CDR3 DNA reads TGTGCCAGCAGCGACAGCCAGGGAAAAGCGGATGGCCCCACAGATACGCAGTATTTT. Translated: CASSDSQGKADGPTDTQYF.